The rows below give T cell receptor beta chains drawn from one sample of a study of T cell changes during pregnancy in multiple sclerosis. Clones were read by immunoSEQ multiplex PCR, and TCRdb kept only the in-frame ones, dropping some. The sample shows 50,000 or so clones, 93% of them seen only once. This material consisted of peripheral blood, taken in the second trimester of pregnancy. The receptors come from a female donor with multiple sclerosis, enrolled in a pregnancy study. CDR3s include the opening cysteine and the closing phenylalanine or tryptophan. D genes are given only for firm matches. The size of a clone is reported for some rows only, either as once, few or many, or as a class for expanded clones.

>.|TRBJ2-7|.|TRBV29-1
TGCAGCGTTGGTGGATGGGGCAGAACTTCCTCCTCCGAGCAGTACTTC
CSVGGWGRTSSSEQYF
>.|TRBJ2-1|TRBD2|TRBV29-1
TGCAGCGTTTCCGGGACTAGCGGGTCCAGCTCCTACAATGAGCAGTTCTTC
CSVSGTSGSSSYNEQFF
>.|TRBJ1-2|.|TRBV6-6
TGTGCCAGCGCTAAGGAGGGCTACACCTTC
CASAKEGYTF
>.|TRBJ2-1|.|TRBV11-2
TGTGCCAGCAGCTTAGCTCAGTACAATGAGCAGTTCTTC
CASSLAQYNEQFF
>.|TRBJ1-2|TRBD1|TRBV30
TGTGCCTGGAACCCGGGACAGACATATGGCTACACCTTC
CAWNPGQTYGYTF
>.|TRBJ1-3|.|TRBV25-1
TGTGCCAGCAGTATCCGGGACACCTCTGGAAACACCATATATTTT
CASSIRDTSGNTIYF
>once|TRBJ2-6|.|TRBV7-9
TGTGCCAGCAGCGAGCCCTCCCCGACAGCCTACTCTGGGGCCAACGTCCTGACTTTC
CASSEPSPTAYSGANVLTF
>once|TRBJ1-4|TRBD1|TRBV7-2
TGTGCCAGCAGAAGACAGACAGGGGGCGCTGAAAAACTGTTTTTT
CASRRQTGGAEKLFF
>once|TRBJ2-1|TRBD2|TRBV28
TGTGCCAGCAGTTTAGCGGGAGTTATTGAGGATGAGCAGTTCTTC
CASSLAGVIEDEQFF
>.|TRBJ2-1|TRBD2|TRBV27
TGTGCCAGCTGTCCGGGACTAGCGGGAAATGAGCAGTTCTTC
CASCPGLAGNEQFF
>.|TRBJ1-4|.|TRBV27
TGTGCCAGCAGTTATACGGGACTGTTTTTT
CASSYTGLFF
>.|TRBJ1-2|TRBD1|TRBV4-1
TGCGCCAGCAGCCAAGCAGGGACAGGGCGGGGCTACACCTTC
CASSQAGTGRGYTF
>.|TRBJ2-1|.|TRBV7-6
TGTGCCAGCAGCTCCAGGTCCTACAATGAGCAGTTCTTC
CASSSRSYNEQFF
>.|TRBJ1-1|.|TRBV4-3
TGCGCCAGCAGCCAGGGGGACGGGGGGACTGAAGCTTTCTTT
CASSQGDGGTEAFF
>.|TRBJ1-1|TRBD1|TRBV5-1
TGCGCCAGCAGCTTACAGGGGTGGGACACTGAAGCTTTCTTT
CASSLQGWDTEAFF
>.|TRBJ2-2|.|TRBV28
TGTGCCAGCAGCACTATCGTGAGCACCGGGGAGCTGTTTTTT
CASSTIVSTGELFF
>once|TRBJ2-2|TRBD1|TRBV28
TGTGCCAGCAGTTTTGGACAGGGGGAAAGGACCGGGGAGCTGTTTTTT
CASSFGQGERTGELFF
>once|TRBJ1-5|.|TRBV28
TGTGCCAGCAGCCCCAACCGGGTACCTAATCAGCCCCAGCATTTT
CASSPNRVPNQPQHF
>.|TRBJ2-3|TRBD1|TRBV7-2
TGTGCCAGCAGTTCTAATCCGGGACAGAGCACAGATACGCAGTATTTT
CASSSNPGQSTDTQYF
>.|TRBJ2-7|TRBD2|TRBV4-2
TGTGCCAGCAGCCAAGATCAGGGTAGCGGGGCCTACGAGCAGTACTTC
CASSQDQGSGAYEQYF
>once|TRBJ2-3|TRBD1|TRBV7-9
TGTGCCAGCAGCGCCAATTACGGGACAGGGACAGATACGCAGTATTTT
CASSANYGTGTDTQYF
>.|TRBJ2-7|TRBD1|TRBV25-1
TGTGCCAGCAGGGGACAGGGTAAGGGCGAGCAGTACTTC
CASRGQGKGEQYF
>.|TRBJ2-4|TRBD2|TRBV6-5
TGTGCCAGCAGTTCCAGGCGGGGGGCCAAAAACATTCAGTACTTC
CASSSRRGAKNIQYF
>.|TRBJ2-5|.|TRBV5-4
TGTGCCAGCAGCTTGGATAGGCGGTTAGAGACCCAGTACTTC
CASSLDRRLETQYF
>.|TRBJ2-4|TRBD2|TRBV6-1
TGTGCCAGCAGTTCTAGCGGGACAGCCAAAAACATTCAGTACTTC
CASSSSGTAKNIQYF
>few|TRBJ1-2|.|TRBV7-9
TGTGCCAGCAGCTCAAGGACAGATGGCTACACCTTC
CASSSRTDGYTF
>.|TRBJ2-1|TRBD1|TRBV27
TGTGCCAGCAGTTTTATGGGACAGCGTTTGACCTTACTCTTC
CASSFMGQRLTLLF
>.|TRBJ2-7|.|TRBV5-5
TGTGCCAGCAGCTTCAACACCTACGAGCAGTACTTC
CASSFNTYEQYF
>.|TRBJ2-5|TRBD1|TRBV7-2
TGTGCCAGCAGCACAAAACAGGGGGCGCCGGAAGAGACCCAGTACTTC
CASSTKQGAPEETQYF
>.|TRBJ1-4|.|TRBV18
TGTGCCAGCTCATTAGGGAGTGAAAAACTGTTTTTT
CASSLGSEKLFF
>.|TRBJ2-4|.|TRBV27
TGTGCCAGCACAGGGAGGATGGCCAAAAACATTCAGTACTTC
CASTGRMAKNIQYF
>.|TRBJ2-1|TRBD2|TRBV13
TGTGCCAGCAGCTTAGGCTTGGAGTCTAGCGGGAGAGGCTCCTACAATGAGCAGTTCTTC
CASSLGLESSGRGSYNEQFF
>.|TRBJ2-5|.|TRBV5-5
TGTGCCAGCAGCTTGTTAAGCTTTGAGACCCAGTACTTC
CASSLLSFETQYF
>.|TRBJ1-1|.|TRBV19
TGTGCCAGTAGTTCGACAGTGAACACTGAAGCTTTCTTT
CASSSTVNTEAFF
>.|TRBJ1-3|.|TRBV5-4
TGTGCCAGCAGCTTCATCGGGAGCTCTGGAAACACCATATATTTT
CASSFIGSSGNTIYF